This paragraph covers one T cell receptor (beta chain) sequence. Its target is unknown. CD4+ T cells were isolated after less than 12 days of culture. The sample is drawn from a study of vaccination effects on CD4 cells after COVID-19. The study's findings and limits: Clones of infection and vaccine origin contracted markedly late after vaccination.

Germline V lookup: CDR1 MNHEY, CDR2 SVGAGI. The V gene lost 2 bases and the J gene lost 4 bases, with 14 bases spanning the gap. This CDR3 is built from 15 residues. TCRdb's table, derived via immunoSEQ multiplex PCR, lists solely in-frame clones and lacks some. The sample lists roughly 64,000 clones, 72% occurring once. The TCR was taken from a human donor who had a prior SARS-CoV-2 infection. This specimen consisted of CD4+ T cells from PBMCs cultured without peptide, obtained before COVID-19 vaccination. The chain links TRBV6-5 to TRBJ1-2; TRBD1 might be the D (6 bases). This CDR3 is CASSYADSRVYGYTF. The CDR3 DNA is TGTGCCAGCAGTTACGCGGACAGTAGGGTCTATGGCTACACCTTC.